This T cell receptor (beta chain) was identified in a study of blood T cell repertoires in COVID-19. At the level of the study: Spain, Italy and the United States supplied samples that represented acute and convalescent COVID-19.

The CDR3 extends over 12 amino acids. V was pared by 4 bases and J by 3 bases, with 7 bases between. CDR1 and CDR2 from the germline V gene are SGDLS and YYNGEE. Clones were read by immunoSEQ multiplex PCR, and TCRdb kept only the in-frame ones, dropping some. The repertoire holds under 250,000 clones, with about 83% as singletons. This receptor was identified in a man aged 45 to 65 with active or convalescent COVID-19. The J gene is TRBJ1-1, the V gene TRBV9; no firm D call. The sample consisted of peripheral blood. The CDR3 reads CASSPGYTEAFF. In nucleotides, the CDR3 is TGTGCCAGCAGCCCCGGTTACACTGAAGCTTTCTTT.